The 25 T cell receptor beta chains below come from one sample, sequenced in a study of cytomegalovirus exposure and HLA in healthy donors. In the PCR, 60 Vbeta and 13 Jbeta primers were used. Repertoires were generated with immunoSEQ multiplex PCR, while TCRdb's copy carries only in-frame clones and drops some. This sample carries around 100,000 clones, 60% to 80% of them seen once, and the ten largest clones take over 4%. The sequenced material came from PBMCs. All receptors come from a man in his fifties in good health and CMV-seropositive.

The chain links TRBV5-1 to TRBJ1-1; D possibly corresponds to TRBD1 (5 bases). Germline CDR1 is SGHRS and CDR2 is YFSETQ. The V end lost 3 bases, the J end lost 1 base, and 16 bases lay between the germline ends. This CDR3 contains 16 residues. The CDR3 spells CASSSSAGFTNTEAFF. Here the CDR3 DNA reads TGCGCCAGCAGCTCATCTGCAGGGTTCACGAACACTGAAGCTTTCTTT.

This chain uses TRBV10-2 with TRBJ2-7; TRBD1 aligns across 10 bases. This CDR3 is 15 amino acids long. J lost 4 bases, V lost 0 bases, and 3 bases had no gene match. Germline CDR1 WSHSY, CDR2 SAAADI. The CDR3: CASSESGDRGYEQYF. In nucleotides, the CDR3 is TGCGCCAGCAGTGAGTCGGGGGACAGGGGATACGAGCAGTACTTC.

This chain uses TRBV6-4 with TRBJ2-3; 9 bases align to TRBD1. V lost 3 bases and J lost 1; bases outside the gene matches: 2. Germline-derived CDR1 and CDR2 are MRHNA and SNTAGT. The CDR3 length is 15 residues. This CDR3 is CASSERTGGTDTQYF. In DNA form, the CDR3 reads TGTGCCAGCAGTGAACGGACAGGGGGCACAGATACGCAGTATTTT.

The rearrangement joins TRBV7-2 to TRBJ1-2, with 11 bases aligning to TRBD1. This CDR3 is 15 amino acids long. Germline assignment: CDR1 SGHTA and CDR2 FQGNSA. V trimming: 1 base; J trimming: 4 bases; junction bases outside the gene matches: 2. In nucleotides, the CDR3 is TGTGCCAGCAGCTTAGATGGACAGGGGGCCTATGGCTACACCTTC. It specifies CASSLDGQGAYGYTF.

This clone was observed a few times. This chain connects TRBV5-1 to TRBJ2-5, with 7 bases matching TRBD1. Germline loops: CDR1 SGHRS, CDR2 YFSETQ. The CDR3 covers 15 residues. Losses at the gene ends were 3 bases for V and 5 bases for J; bases not matched to a gene: 10. The CDR3 nucleotides read TGCGCCAGCAGCTACGCACAGGGGCGTCGGGAGACCCAGTACTTC. Protein sequence: CASSYAQGRRETQYF. The entire variable domain, with the rest obtained from reference TRBV5-1 and TRBJ2-5, is as follows: KAGVTQTPRYLIKTRGQQVTLSCSPISGHRSVSWYQQTPGQGLQFLFEYFSETQRNKGNFPGRFSGRQFSNSRSEMNVSTLELGDSALYLCASSYAQGRRETQYFGPGTRLLVL.

The chain combines TRBV19 with TRBJ2-1; D is ambiguous. V was pared by 4 bases and J by 5 bases, with 12 bases between. This CDR3 has 14 residues. Per germline, CDR1 LNHDA and CDR2 SQIVND (reference sequence). CDR3 coding DNA: TGTGCCAGTAGTAGGCAGGTGATCAACAATGAGCAGTTCTTC. Its protein product is CASSRQVINNEQFF.

V and J are TRBV4-3 and TRBJ1-1, with D perhaps matching TRBD1 (6 bases). CDR3 length equals 14 residues. The V end lost 7 bases, the J end lost 6 bases, and 18 bases lay between the germline ends. Germline CDR1 reads LGHNA; CDR2 reads YSLEER. The CDR3 region has the DNA TGCGCCAGCACTCACAACAGGGTGACCCCTGAAGCTTTCTTT. It codes for CASTHNRVTPEAFF.

This rearrangement joins TRBV5-1 to TRBJ2-3, with 13 bases matching TRBD2. V shed 4 bases, J shed 11 bases, and the junction held 10 bases outside the gene matches. Germline loops: CDR1 SGHRS, CDR2 YFSETQ. The CDR3 consists of 15 residues. In nucleotides, the CDR3 is TGCGCCAGCAGCGATGCCGGGACTAGCGGGATTAAGCAGTATTTT. Translating gives CASSDAGTSGIKQYF. Using reference TRBV5-1 and TRBJ2-3 for the parts outside the CDR3, the full variable domain is KAGVTQTPRYLIKTRGQQVTLSCSPISGHRSVSWYQQTPGQGLQFLFEYFSETQRNKGNFPGRFSGRQFSNSRSEMNVSTLELGDSALYLCASSDAGTSGIKQYFGPGTRLTVL.

The chain uses TRBV19 and TRBJ2-4; unclear D gene. Germline values: CDR1 LNHDA, CDR2 SQIVND (reference sequence). This CDR3 is built from 15 residues. Trimming left V 4 bases short and J 2 bases short, with 12 bases between. CDR3 DNA sequence: TGTGCCAGTAGTAACCCTGGCAGATCCAAAAACATTCAGTACTTC. The encoded protein is CASSNPGRSKNIQYF. Together with reference TRBV19 and TRBJ2-4, the CDR3 gives the full variable domain: DGGITQSPKYLFRKEGQNVTLSCEQNLNHDAMYWYRQDPGQGLRLIYYSQIVNDFQKGDIAEGYSVSREKKESFPLTVTSAQKNPTAFYLCASSNPGRSKNIQYFGAGTRLSVL.

The gene calls are TRBV28 and TRBJ1-1; D perhaps matches TRBD1 (5 bases). This CDR3 is built from 14 residues. Germline V gene data show CDR1 as MDHEN and CDR2 as SYDVKM. Trimming removed 6 bases at V and 1 base at J, with 12 bases between. The DNA of the CDR3 is TGTGCCAGCAGCCCGGGACTTCGGAACACTGAAGCTTTCTTT. Its translation is CASSPGLRNTEAFF.

The V gene is TRBV6-5, the J gene TRBJ1-5; TRBD1 matches 10 bases. After removal of 7 bases from V and 7 bases from J, the junction contained 7 bases not matched to a gene. The CDR3 consists of 14 residues. The germline V gene encodes CDR1 MNHEY and CDR2 SVGAGI. CDR3 sequence reads: CASIPTGGEQPQHF. In nucleotides, the CDR3 is TGTGCCAGCATCCCGACAGGGGGCGAGCAGCCCCAGCATTTT.

This clone showed up just once. The rearrangement joins TRBV7-9 to TRBJ2-3; 7 positions match TRBD1. The trim removed 4 bases at V and 4 bases at J, leaving 5 bases unmatched. The CDR3 consists of 14 residues. Germline assignment: CDR1 SEHNR and CDR2 FQNEAQ (reference sequence). The DNA of the CDR3 is TGTGCCAGCAGCTCACAGGGGTTTGCAGATACGCAGTATTTT. It is translated as CASSSQGFADTQYF.

The chain couples TRBV5-4 to TRBJ1-2; TRBD1 might be the D (5 bases). The germline V gene encodes CDR1 SGHNT and CDR2 YYREEE (reference sequence). V lost 0 bases to trimming and J lost 0 bases, with 6 bases between them. This CDR3 is 14 amino acids long. CDR3 sequence reads: CASSLAGANYGYTF. The CDR3 nucleotides read TGTGCCAGCAGCTTGGCGGGGGCTAACTATGGCTACACCTTC.

The chain employs TRBV29-1 and TRBJ1-2; D is ambiguous. The CDR3 totals 14 residues. V lost 5 bases to trimming and J lost 4 bases, with 17 bases between them. Germline V gene data show CDR1 as SQVTM and CDR2 as ANQGSEA. Here the CDR3 reads CSVRPGVGGYGYTF. Here the CDR3 DNA reads TGCAGCGTTAGGCCCGGCGTAGGCGGCTATGGCTACACCTTC.

The V call is TRBV5-1, the J call TRBJ1-2; D remains ambiguous. Looked up from germline, CDR1 is SGHRS and CDR2 is YFSETQ. CDR3 length: 12 residues. With 0 bases removed from V and 6 bases from J, the gap between germline ends came to 6 bases. CDR3 loop: CASSLARDGYTF. CDR3 nucleotides: TGCGCCAGCAGCTTGGCTCGGGATGGCTACACCTTC.

This rearrangement joins TRBV5-6 to TRBJ2-2; TRBD2 is a possible D gene (6 bases). The CDR3 has 15 residues. With 0 bases removed from V and 3 bases from J, the gap between germline ends came to 9 bases. Germline V gene lookup returns CDR1 SGHDT and CDR2 YYEEEE. The CDR3 loop reads CASSLVGTYTGELFF. The DNA for the CDR3 is TGTGCCAGCAGCTTGGTGGGGACTTACACCGGGGAGCTGTTTTTT.

This clone was picked up one time. The V gene is TRBV5-1, the J gene TRBJ2-5; 10 nucleotides line up with TRBD2. After removal of 1 base from V and 5 bases from J, the junction contained 8 bases not matched to a gene. The CDR3 has 16 residues. Germline V gene data show CDR1 as SGHRS and CDR2 as YFSETQ. The CDR3 here is CASSLFPGLAAETQYF. CDR3 DNA sequence: TGCGCCAGCAGCTTGTTTCCCGGACTAGCGGCGGAGACCCAGTACTTC.

CDR3 in DNA: TGCGCCAGCAGCCAGACCCCAGCGGGAGCAGGCACCGGGGAGCTGTTTTTT. Translated, it gives CASSQTPAGAGTGELFF. V gene TRBV4-1 combines with J gene TRBJ2-2; 8 bases agree with TRBD2. This CDR3 has 17 amino acids. From germline, CDR1 is MGHRA and CDR2 YSYEKL. V trimming: 3 bases; J trimming: 4 bases; junction bases outside the gene matches: 10.

V gene TRBV19 combines with J gene TRBJ2-1; D possibly corresponds to TRBD1 (6 bases). CDR1 is LNHDA, CDR2 SQIVND, per germline (reference sequence). V was cut by 4 bases and J by 5 bases, with 15 bases left in between. The CDR3 is 15 residues long. CDR3 DNA: TGTGCCAGTAGTACAACAGGGTTGTGGAACAATGAGCAGTTCTTC. This encodes CASSTTGLWNNEQFF. The full variable domain, with the rest looked up from reference TRBV19 and TRBJ2-1, is DGGITQSPKYLFRKEGQNVTLSCEQNLNHDAMYWYRQDPGQGLRLIYYSQIVNDFQKGDIAEGYSVSREKKESFPLTVTSAQKNPTAFYLCASSTTGLWNNEQFFGPGTRLTVL.

This clone was counted between two and nine times. The gene calls are TRBV19 and TRBJ2-1; 11 bases line up with TRBD2. Germline lookup yields CDR1 LNHDA and CDR2 SQIVND (reference sequence). The CDR3 runs to 15 residues. V trimming: 3 bases; J trimming: 6 bases; junction bases outside the gene matches: 4. CDR3 in amino acids: CASSMASGRSNEQFF. The CDR3 DNA is TGTGCCAGTAGTATGGCTAGCGGGAGGTCCAATGAGCAGTTCTTC.

The V gene is TRBV6-4, the J gene TRBJ2-5, with D uncertain. The CDR3 length is 13 residues. The germline gives CDR1 MRHNA, CDR2 SNTAGT. Trimming took off 5 bases at V and 2 bases at J, with 9 bases between the two ends. CDR3 coding DNA: TGTGCCAGCAGTTTTCCCCCTCAAGAGACCCAGTACTTC. Translating it yields CASSFPPQETQYF.

This sequence joins TRBV6-6 and TRBJ2-2; the match to TRBD2 covers 8 bases. The length of the CDR3 is 14 residues. The V and J ends lost 7 bases and 6 bases, in that order; junction bases with no gene match: 7. The germline gives CDR1 MNHNY, CDR2 SVGAGI (reference sequence). The CDR3 reads CASKREGISGELFF. For the CDR3, the DNA is TGTGCCAGCAAACGGGAGGGGATTTCCGGGGAGCTGTTTTTT.

J is TRBJ2-7 and V is TRBV6-1; 7 bases are a match to TRBD2. Trimming cost V 1 base and J 3 bases; bases outside gene matches: 6. CDR1 is MNHNS, CDR2 SASEGT, per germline. The CDR3 length is 15 residues. The CDR3 region is CASSEGPSGDYEQYF. CDR3 sequence (DNA): TGTGCCAGCAGTGAAGGTCCTAGCGGAGACTACGAGCAGTACTTC.

This clone was seen just once. The rearrangement links TRBV19 to TRBJ1-2; D is perhaps TRBD1 (6 bases). Germline V lookup: CDR1 LNHDA, CDR2 SQIVND (reference sequence). CDR3 size: 14 residues. V lost 6 bases to trimming and J lost 4 bases, with 15 bases between them. CDR3 loop: CASSNRERAYGYTF. The CDR3 nucleotides read TGTGCCAGTAGCAACAGGGAAAGGGCCTATGGCTACACCTTC.

The chain joins TRBV5-1 to TRBJ2-1; TRBD2 aligns across 13 bases. Germline values: CDR1 SGHRS, CDR2 YFSETQ. The length of the CDR3 is 16 residues. Unmatched junction bases numbered 3, after V lost 0 bases and J lost 6 bases. CDR3: CASSLGLAGGGNEQFF. CDR3 sequence (DNA): TGCGCCAGCAGCTTGGGACTAGCGGGAGGTGGCAATGAGCAGTTCTTC. Full variable domain (missing parts from reference TRBV5-1 and TRBJ2-1): KAGVTQTPRYLIKTRGQQVTLSCSPISGHRSVSWYQQTPGQGLQFLFEYFSETQRNKGNFPGRFSGRQFSNSRSEMNVSTLELGDSALYLCASSLGLAGGGNEQFFGPGTRLTVL.